Each of the 29 T cell receptor beta chains below was sequenced from the same sample in a study of blood T cell repertoires in COVID-19. Assay: immunoSEQ multiplex PCR; the TCRdb copy retains only in-frame clones and omits some. The sample has roughly 95,000 clones, roughly 82% seen once. The source material was peripheral blood. The receptors originated from an elderly man with acute or convalescent COVID-19.

This chain joins TRBV30 and TRBJ1-4; 7 nucleotides match TRBD1. The CDR3 spans 14 residues. Per the germline V gene, CDR1 is GTSNPN and CDR2 is SVGIG (reference sequence). Unmatched junction bases numbered 9, after V lost 4 bases and J lost 7 bases. The CDR3 reads CAWNQGGSVEKLFF. CDR3 in DNA: TGTGCCTGGAACCAAGGGGGCTCAGTTGAAAAACTGTTTTTT.

V gene TRBV9 combines with J gene TRBJ1-1; D perhaps matches TRBD1 (6 bases). The germline V and J ends were trimmed by 3 bases and 4 bases, with 13 bases remaining between them. Germline V gene data show CDR1 as SGDLS and CDR2 as YYNGEE. The CDR3 length is 14 residues. The CDR3 sequence: CASSGRGWGTEAFF. CDR3 DNA sequence: TGTGCCAGCAGCGGCAGGGGTTGGGGCACTGAAGCTTTCTTT.

The chain uses TRBV18 and TRBJ2-7; TRBD1 aligns across 8 bases. Germline trimming cut 4 bases from V and 6 bases from J; bases unmatched to any gene: 5. CDR3 size: 13 residues. Per the germline V gene, CDR1 is KGHSH and CDR2 is LQKENI. This CDR3 reads CASSLDRDGEQYF. The CDR3 DNA follows: TGTGCCAGCTCACTGGACAGGGATGGCGAGCAGTACTTC.

V is TRBV9 and J is TRBJ2-3; a possible D gene is TRBD1 (5 bases). This CDR3 is built from 16 residues. V was shortened by 4 bases and J by 3 bases, with 18 bases between the two germline ends. Germline V gene lookup returns CDR1 SGDLS and CDR2 YYNGEE. DNA for the CDR3: TGTGCCAGCAGCAGAAACCACGCGCCAGGGACAGATACGCAGTATTTT. Translation: CASSRNHAPGTDTQYF. Full variable domain (remainder filled in from reference TRBV9 and TRBJ2-3): DSGVTQTPKHLITATGQRVTLRCSPRSGDLSVYWYQQSLDQGLQFLIQYYNGEERAKGNILERFSAQQFPDLHSELNLSSLELGDSALYFCASSRNHAPGTDTQYFGPGTRLTVL.

The chain uses TRBV20-1 and TRBJ2-1; 8 nucleotides agree with TRBD2. The germline gives CDR1 DFQATT, CDR2 SNEGSKA (reference sequence). The CDR3 consists of 15 residues. J gave up 4 bases and V 3 bases, and 8 bases lay outside the gene matches. The CDR3 nucleotides are TGCAGTGCTAGTAGGCTAGCGGGCCGATACAATGAGCAGTTCTTC. Amino acids: CSASRLAGRYNEQFF.

CDR3: CASSLLSTRGANVLTF. For the CDR3, the DNA is TGTGCCAGTTCGTTGCTCTCAACGAGGGGGGCCAACGTCCTGACTTTC. This chain links TRBV19 with TRBJ2-6; D unclear. The V gene's germline CDR1 is LNHDA and CDR2 SQIVND (reference sequence). The CDR3 contains 16 residues. The V end lost 8 bases, the J end lost 4 bases, and 18 bases lay between the germline ends.

The CDR3 protein is CASIFSFNTEAFF. The CDR3 nucleotides read TGTGCCAGCATCTTTAGTTTCAACACTGAAGCTTTCTTT. The chain couples TRBV6-6 to TRBJ1-1; D not certain. In germline, CDR1 is MNHNY, CDR2 SVGAGI (reference sequence). V was shortened by 7 bases and J by 2 bases, with 11 bases between the two germline ends. CDR3 length: 13 amino acids.

This chain joins TRBV19 and TRBJ1-1, with 10 bases matching TRBD1. This CDR3 spans 18 amino acids. Germline trimming cut 4 bases from V and 3 bases from J; bases unmatched to any gene: 14. Germline V lookup: CDR1 LNHDA, CDR2 SQIVND (reference sequence). The CDR3 loop reads CASSTSGTGVIGDTEAFF. DNA for the CDR3: TGTGCCAGTAGTACGTCCGGGACAGGGGTTATCGGAGACACTGAAGCTTTCTTT.

The V and J genes are TRBV6-5 and TRBJ2-1; 7 positions agree with TRBD1. The CDR3 contains 14 residues. CDR1 and CDR2 (germline): MNHEY, SVGAGI. V lost 6 bases, J lost 0 bases, and 2 bases stayed unmatched. CDR3 DNA: TGTGCCAGCAGAAGGGACAGCTCCTACAATGAGCAGTTCTTC. Protein sequence: CASRRDSSYNEQFF.

The chain recombines TRBV19 with TRBJ1-2; 8 nucleotides match TRBD1. The CDR3 is 17 residues long. Germline V gives CDR1 LNHDA, CDR2 SQIVND (reference sequence). V was pared by 4 bases and J by 0 bases, with 10 bases of the junction left unmatched. The CDR3 loop reads CASSTTDRGRPNYGYTF. The CDR3 DNA follows: TGTGCCAGTAGTACAACCGACAGGGGCCGACCTAACTATGGCTACACCTTC.

The chain combines TRBV6-5 with TRBJ1-1; D uncertain. Trimming cost V 8 bases and J 6 bases, with 10 bases left between them. Germline CDR1 is MNHEY and CDR2 is SVGAGI. The CDR3 is made up of 11 amino acids. The CDR3 here is CASATLSEAFF. The CDR3 DNA is TGTGCCAGCGCTACTCTATCTGAAGCTTTCTTT.

The chain uses TRBV13 and TRBJ2-1; 12 bases line up with TRBD2. The trim removed 3 bases at V and 9 bases at J, leaving 6 bases unmatched. Germline V gives CDR1 PRHDT, CDR2 FYEKMQ (reference sequence). This CDR3 has 15 residues. CDR3 coding DNA: TGTGCCAGCAGCTTTTCTAGCGGGGGGGCCCCTGAGCAGTTCTTC. It translates to CASSFSSGGAPEQFF. The whole variable domain, remainder taken from reference TRBV13 and TRBJ2-1, is AAGVIQSPRHLIKEKRETATLKCYPIPRHDTVYWYQQGPGQDPQFLISFYEKMQSDKGSIPDRFSAQQFSDYHSELNMSSLELGDSALYFCASSFSSGGAPEQFFGPGTRLTVL.

This clone was seen at least ten times. This rearrangement joins TRBV7-9 to TRBJ2-3, with TRBD1 matching over 8 bases. V dropped 6 bases and J dropped 1; count of bases not matched to a gene: 9. The CDR3 consists of 16 residues. CDR1 is SEHNR, CDR2 FQNEAQ, per germline (reference sequence). CDR3 amino acids: CASRWDRPRGTDTQYF. The CDR3 DNA reads as TGTGCCAGCAGGTGGGACAGGCCAAGAGGCACAGATACGCAGTATTTT.

The chain is built from TRBV5-1 and TRBJ2-7; maybe TRBD2 (6 bases). The CDR3 length is 14 residues. Trimming took 0 bases from V and 5 from J, leaving 12 bases between them. The germline V gene has CDR1 SGHRS and CDR2 YFSETQ. CDR3 protein: CASSLGLENDEQYF. DNA for the CDR3: TGCGCCAGCAGCTTGGGACTAGAAAACGACGAGCAGTACTTC.

This clone is a singleton in its sample. The V gene is TRBV7-2, the J gene TRBJ2-7; 7 bases align to TRBD2. V shed 5 bases, J shed 1 base, and the junction held 14 bases outside the gene matches. Germline assignment: CDR1 SGHTA and CDR2 FQGNSA. The CDR3 extends over 17 amino acids. CDR3 loop: CASSPRPAAGLSYEQYF. The DNA for the CDR3 is TGTGCCAGCAGCCCCCGTCCTGCTGCGGGACTATCCTACGAGCAGTACTTC.

The chain uses TRBV7-2 and TRBJ1-1; TRBD1 agrees at 9 bases. CDR1 and CDR2 from the germline V gene are SGHTA and FQGNSA. The V and J ends lost 2 bases and 4 bases, in that order; junction bases with no gene match: 2. The CDR3 covers 14 residues. CDR3 protein: CASSLTTGGTEAFF. CDR3 in DNA: TGTGCCAGCAGCTTAACGACAGGGGGCACTGAAGCTTTCTTT.

The rearrangement uses TRBV7-2 and TRBJ2-1; 7 nucleotides align to TRBD1. Germline V lookup: CDR1 SGHTA, CDR2 FQGNSA. J lost 2 bases, V lost 4 bases, and 5 bases had no gene match. This CDR3 comprises 15 residues. CDR3 amino acids: CASSSDRATYNEQFF. As DNA, the CDR3 is TGTGCCAGCAGCTCTGACAGGGCTACCTACAATGAGCAGTTCTTC. The complete variable domain, with remaining parts taken from reference TRBV7-2 and TRBJ2-1, reads GAGVSQSPSNKVTEKGKDVELRCDPISGHTALYWYRQSLGQGLEFLIYFQGNSAPDKSGLPSDRFSAERTGGSVSTLTIQRTQQEDSAVYLCASSSDRATYNEQFFGPGTRLTVL.

In this sample, this clone turned up once. The CDR3 reads CASSPSGAGVDTQYF. Written as DNA, the CDR3 is TGTGCCAGCTCACCTTCCGGAGCGGGAGTAGATACGCAGTATTTT. The gene calls are TRBV18 and TRBJ2-3; 8 nucleotides agree with TRBD2. Per the germline V gene, CDR1 is KGHSH and CDR2 is LQKENI. This CDR3 is built from 15 residues. J was trimmed by 5 bases and V by 3 bases; bases with no gene match: 7.

This chain connects TRBV2 to TRBJ2-5, with 10 bases aligning to TRBD1. The CDR3 has 16 amino acids. V was pared by 0 bases and J by 6 bases, with 7 bases of the junction left unmatched. In germline, CDR1 is SNHLY, CDR2 FYNNEI. The CDR3 DNA reads as TGTGCCAGCAGTGAAGCGGGACAGGGGCTAGGGAAGACCCAGTACTTC. It translates to CASSEAGQGLGKTQYF. Full variable domain (outside the CDR3, taken from reference TRBV2 and TRBJ2-5): EPEVTQTPSHQVTQMGQEVILRCVPISNHLYFYWYRQILGQKVEFLVSFYNNEISEKSEIFDDQFSVERPDGSNFTLKIRSTKLEDSAMYFCASSEAGQGLGKTQYFGPGTRLLVL.

The V call is TRBV6-6, the J call TRBJ1-3; a weak D match, TRBD1 (6 bases). The CDR3 has 16 amino acids. Germline V lookup: CDR1 MNHNY, CDR2 SVGAGI (reference sequence). The germline V and J ends were trimmed by 0 bases and 1 base, with 10 bases remaining between them. The CDR3 spells CASSYSGQQSGNTIYF. In DNA, the CDR3 is TGTGCCAGCAGTTACTCGGGACAACAATCTGGAAACACCATATATTTT.

This clone was counted once. This chain connects TRBV12-3 or TRBV12-4 to TRBJ2-7, with a tentative D call TRBD1 (6 bases). CDR3 length: 13 amino acids. The ends were cut back, 5 bases at V and 6 bases at J, with 14 bases in the middle. CDR3 nucleotide sequence: TGTGCCAGCAGTGCTCACAGGGAGCGCGAGCAGTACTTC. Its translation is CASSAHREREQYF.

The chain joins TRBV5-1 to TRBJ2-4; 9 positions match TRBD1. V trimming: 0 bases; J trimming: 4 bases; junction bases outside the gene matches: 2. CDR3 length: 15 amino acids. Germline-derived CDR1 and CDR2 are SGHRS and YFSETQ. The CDR3 coding sequence is TGCGCCAGCAGCTTGGGACAGGGGGTTAAAAACATTCAGTACTTC. The encoded protein is CASSLGQGVKNIQYF. The full variable domain, rest sourced from reference TRBV5-1 and TRBJ2-4, is KAGVTQTPRYLIKTRGQQVTLSCSPISGHRSVSWYQQTPGQGLQFLFEYFSETQRNKGNFPGRFSGRQFSNSRSEMNVSTLELGDSALYLCASSLGQGVKNIQYFGAGTRLSVL.

This sequence joins TRBV9 and TRBJ2-2, with 13 bases fitting TRBD2. With 2 bases clipped from V and 4 bases from J, the junction kept 2 bases outside the gene matches. Germline-derived CDR1 and CDR2 are SGDLS and YYNGEE. This CDR3 is 16 amino acids long. The DNA of the CDR3 is TGTGCCAGCAGCGTGACTAGCGGGGGGAGCACCGGGGAGCTGTTTTTT. It specifies CASSVTSGGSTGELFF.

The rearrangement joins TRBV10-1 to TRBJ2-1; 10 bases line up with TRBD1. The length of the CDR3 is 16 residues. Germline V gives CDR1 WNHNN, CDR2 SYGVQD (reference sequence). V shed 6 bases, J shed 7 bases, and the junction held 12 bases outside the gene matches. The chain's CDR3 is CASSGAKGQGLNEQFF. In DNA, the CDR3 is TGCGCCAGCAGCGGGGCGAAGGGACAGGGGTTGAATGAGCAGTTCTTC.

The chain uses TRBV19 and TRBJ1-1, with D possibly being TRBD1 (5 bases). CDR1 is LNHDA and CDR2 is SQIVND in the germline V gene (reference sequence). The CDR3 sequence is 15 residues long. Trimming removed 4 bases from V and 2 bases from J, with 14 bases in between. This chain's CDR3 is CASSTTGLSNTEAFF. CDR3 coding DNA: TGTGCCAGTAGTACCACGGGACTGAGCAACACTGAAGCTTTCTTT.

The chain has TRBV4-3 and TRBJ2-7; 9 bases map to TRBD2. The germline gives CDR1 LGHNA, CDR2 YSLEER. The CDR3 runs to 18 residues. The V gene end was trimmed by 3 bases and the J gene end by 7 bases; junction bases not matched to a gene: 19. The CDR3 sequence: CASSQNRPGLAIDGEQYF. The CDR3, as DNA: TGCGCCAGCAGCCAGAATCGACCGGGACTAGCAATTGACGGGGAGCAGTACTTC.

This clone has a single count. The chain employs TRBV6-5 and TRBJ1-1; 9 nucleotides line up with TRBD1. The V segment lost 6 bases and the J segment 2 bases; nucleotides outside the gene matches: 1. This CDR3 region has 13 residues. Germline CDR1 is MNHEY and CDR2 is SVGAGI. CDR3 loop: CASRDRGNTEAFF. The DNA of the CDR3 is TGTGCCAGCAGGGACAGGGGAAACACTGAAGCTTTCTTT.

The chain is built from TRBV18 and TRBJ1-1; D is unclear. CDR1 is KGHSH, CDR2 LQKENI, per germline. Trimming took off 4 bases at V and 1 base at J, with 10 bases between the two ends. The CDR3 runs to 14 residues. The CDR3: CASSLVGRNTEAFF. The CDR3 DNA reads TGTGCCAGCTCACTTGTGGGCCGGAACACTGAAGCTTTCTTT.

J is TRBJ1-5 and V is TRBV12-3 or TRBV12-4; weak D call: TRBD1 (5 bases). V lost 5 bases to trimming and J lost 3 bases, with 8 bases between them. The CDR3 consists of 13 residues. For the CDR3, the DNA is TGTGCCAGCAGTGGGACTTTCAATCAGCCCCAGCATTTT. This translates into CASSGTFNQPQHF.